One sample yielded the 8 T cell receptor beta chains listed below, sequenced in a study of radiotherapy plus CTLA-4 blockade in lung cancer. Here immunoSEQ multiplex PCR was the method, and the copy in TCRdb shows in-frame clones only, minus some. The table lists just under 60,000 clones, around three quarters of them singletons. The specimen was peripheral blood, collected from a patient treated with radiotherapy plus ipilimumab. These TCRs come from a human donor with non-small cell lung cancer whose response to radiotherapy plus ipilimumab could not be evaluated.

This CDR3 reads CASSQTSVYEQYF. The CDR3 DNA follows: TGCGCCAGCAGCCAAACTAGCGTCTACGAGCAGTACTTC. The V call is TRBV5-1, the J call TRBJ2-7; 7 bases agree with TRBD2. V dropped 4 bases and J dropped 3; count of bases not matched to a gene: 4. CDR3 length: 13 amino acids. CDR1 is SGHRS and CDR2 is YFSETQ in the germline V gene.

There are a few counts of this clone. CDR3 nucleotide sequence: TGTGCCAGCAGTAAAACAGGGTTCGAGCAGTACTTC. It is translated as CASSKTGFEQYF. The genes are TRBV27 and TRBJ2-7; maybe TRBD1 (6 bases). V lost 5 bases and J 6 bases, leaving 11 bases between the germline ends. Germline loops: CDR1 MNHEY, CDR2 SMNVEV (reference sequence). The length of the CDR3 is 12 residues.

The chain recombines TRBV2 with TRBJ1-5, with 9 bases aligning to TRBD1. The CDR3 consists of 14 residues. The germline V gene has CDR1 SNHLY and CDR2 FYNNEI. V shed 4 bases and J 5 bases; nucleotides not matched to a gene: 3. The CDR3 here is CASSGQGGDQPQHF. The CDR3 DNA is TGTGCCAGCAGTGGACAGGGGGGCGATCAGCCCCAGCATTTT. The full variable domain, with the rest looked up from reference TRBV2 and TRBJ1-5, is EPEVTQTPSHQVTQMGQEVILRCVPISNHLYFYWYRQILGQKVEFLVSFYNNEISEKSEIFDDQFSVERPDGSNFTLKIRSTKLEDSAMYFCASSGQGGDQPQHFGDGTRLSIL.

The J gene is TRBJ1-1, the V gene TRBV29-1; D gene ambiguous. V lost 3 bases to trimming and J lost 1 base, with 3 bases between them. CDR3 length: 11 residues. CDR1 and CDR2 (germline): SQVTM, ANQGSEA. The CDR3 DNA reads TGCAGCGTTGACAGGAACACTGAAGCTTTCTTT. Translated, it gives CSVDRNTEAFF.

The CDR3: CATSRDSPATNEKLFF. DNA for the CDR3: TGTGCCACCAGCAGAGATAGCCCGGCAACTAATGAAAAACTGTTTTTT. The rearrangement links TRBV15 to TRBJ1-4, with no clear D. The V gene lost 0 bases and the J gene lost 0 bases, with 8 bases spanning the gap. CDR1 LNHNV and CDR2 YYDKDF come from the germline V gene (reference sequence). This CDR3 is built from 16 residues.

The chain is built from TRBV7-2 and TRBJ2-1; D might be TRBD2 (6 bases). Germline assignment: CDR1 SGHTA and CDR2 FQGNSA. This CDR3 has 15 residues. V lost 5 bases and J 8 bases, leaving 19 bases between the germline ends. Here the CDR3 DNA reads TGTGCCAGCAGCCTAGTCGGGACTGGAGACTATGAGCAGTTCTTC. This gives the protein CASSLVGTGDYEQFF.

This clone came up a few times. The J gene is TRBJ2-5, the V gene TRBV5-5, with 11 bases fitting TRBD2. Trimming at V came to 4 bases and at J to 1 base, leaving 18 bases not matched to a gene. Germline V gene sequence: CDR1 SGHKS, CDR2 YYEKEE (reference sequence). This CDR3 has 20 amino acids. The CDR3 sequence: CASSPAGRGASGGSQETQYF. DNA for the CDR3: TGTGCCAGCAGCCCCGCGGGTAGGGGGGCTAGCGGGGGGTCCCAAGAGACCCAGTACTTC. The full variable domain, in which reference TRBV5-5 and TRBJ2-5 provide the parts outside the CDR3, is DAGVTQSPTHLIKTRGQQVTLRCSPISGHKSVSWYQQVLGQGPQFIFQYYEKEERGRGNFPDRFSARQFPNYSSELNVNALLLGDSALYLCASSPAGRGASGGSQETQYFGPGTRLLVL.

The chain employs TRBV4-1 and TRBJ1-5; TRBD1 matches at 10 bases. The germline CDR1 and CDR2 sequences are MGHRA and YSYEKL. The CDR3 has 17 residues. The V gene end was trimmed by 0 bases and the J gene end by 5 bases; junction bases not matched to a gene: 7. The CDR3 region has the DNA TGCGCCAGCAGCCAAGATCTCGGGACAGGGGATTATCAGCCCCAGCATTTT. Protein: CASSQDLGTGDYQPQHF.